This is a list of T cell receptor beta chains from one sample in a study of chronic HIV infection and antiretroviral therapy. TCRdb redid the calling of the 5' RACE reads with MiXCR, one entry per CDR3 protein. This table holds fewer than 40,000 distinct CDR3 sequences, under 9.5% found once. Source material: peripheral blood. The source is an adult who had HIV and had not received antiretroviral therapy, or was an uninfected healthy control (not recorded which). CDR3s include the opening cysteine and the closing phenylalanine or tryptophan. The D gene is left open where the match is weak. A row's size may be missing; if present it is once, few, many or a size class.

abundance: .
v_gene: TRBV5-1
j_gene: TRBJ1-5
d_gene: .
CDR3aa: CASSLGLGSNQPQHF
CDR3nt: TGCGCCAGCAGCTTGGGTCTAGGAAGCAATCAGCCCCAGCATTTT

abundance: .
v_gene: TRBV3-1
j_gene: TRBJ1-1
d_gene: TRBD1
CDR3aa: CDSSQDRGATKAFF
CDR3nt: TGTGACAGCAGCCAGGACAGGGGAGCCACAAAAGCTTTCTTT

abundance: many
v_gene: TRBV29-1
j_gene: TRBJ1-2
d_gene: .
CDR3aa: CSVEDETEANYGYTF
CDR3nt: TGCAGCGTTGAAGATGAGACAGAAGCTAACTATGGCTACACCTTC

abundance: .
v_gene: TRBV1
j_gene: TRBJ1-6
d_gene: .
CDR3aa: CTSSQDRGRSPLHF
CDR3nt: TGCACCAGCAGTCAGGACAGGGGTAGATCACCCCTCCACTTT

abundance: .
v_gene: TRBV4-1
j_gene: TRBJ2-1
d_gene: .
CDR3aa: CASTEDPPHQYNEQFF
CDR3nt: TGCGCCAGCACCGAGGACCCACCTCACCAGTACAATGAGCAGTTCTTC

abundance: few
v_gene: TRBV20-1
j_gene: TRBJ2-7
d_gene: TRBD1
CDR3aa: CSARQGSDEQYF
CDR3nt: TGCAGTGCAAGACAGGGGAGTGACGAGCAGTACTTC

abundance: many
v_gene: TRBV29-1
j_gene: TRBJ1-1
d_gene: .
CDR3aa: CSVDSRYETANTEAFF
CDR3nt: TGCAGCGTTGACAGCCGTTACGAGACAGCAAACACTGAAGCTTTCTTT

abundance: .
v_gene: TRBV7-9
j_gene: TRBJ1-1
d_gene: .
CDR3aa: CASSFSGFAEAFF
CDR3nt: TGTGCCAGCAGCTTTTCAGGGTTCGCTGAAGCTTTCTTT

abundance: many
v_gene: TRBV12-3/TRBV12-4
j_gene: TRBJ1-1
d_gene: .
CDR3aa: CASSLSGSEAFF
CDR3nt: TGTGCCAGCAGTTTATCCGGGTCTGAAGCTTTCTTT

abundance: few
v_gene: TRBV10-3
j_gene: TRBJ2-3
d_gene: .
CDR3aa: CAISESCGDTQYF
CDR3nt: TGTGCCATCAGTGAGTCTTGCGGAGATACGCAGTATTTT

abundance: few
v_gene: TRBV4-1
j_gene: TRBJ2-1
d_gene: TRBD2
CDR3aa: CASSQDLAGGPYNEQFF
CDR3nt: TGCGCCAGCAGCCAAGATCTAGCGGGGGGGCCCTACAATGAGCAGTTCTTC

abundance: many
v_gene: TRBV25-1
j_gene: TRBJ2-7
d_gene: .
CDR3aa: CASTPPGTTYEQYF
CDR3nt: TGTGCCAGCACTCCCCCGGGCACCACCTACGAGCAGTACTTC

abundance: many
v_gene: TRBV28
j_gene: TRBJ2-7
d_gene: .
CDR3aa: CASSRAREQYF
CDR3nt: TGTGCCAGCAGCCGGGCCCGGGAGCAGTACTTC

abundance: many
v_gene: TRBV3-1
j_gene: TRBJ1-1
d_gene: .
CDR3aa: CASSPQGWTEAFF
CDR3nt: TGTGCCAGCAGCCCACAGGGTTGGACTGAAGCTTTCTTT

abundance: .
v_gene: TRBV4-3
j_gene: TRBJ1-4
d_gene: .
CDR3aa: CASSPDVATNEKLFF
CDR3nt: TGCGCCAGCAGCCCGGACGTAGCAACTAATGAAAAACTGTTTTTT

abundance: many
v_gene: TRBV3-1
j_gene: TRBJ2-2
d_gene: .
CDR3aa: CASRHGDIPTGELFF
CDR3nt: TGTGCCAGCAGACACGGGGACATTCCCACCGGGGAGCTGTTTTTT

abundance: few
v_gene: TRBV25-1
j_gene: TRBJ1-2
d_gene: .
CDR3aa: CATSRGASGYTF
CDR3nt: TGTGCCACCTCTCGGGGGGCAAGTGGCTACACCTTC

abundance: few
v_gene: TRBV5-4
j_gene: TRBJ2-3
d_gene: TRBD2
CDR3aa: CASSPLAGGATDTQYF
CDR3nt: TGTGCCAGCAGCCCCCTAGCGGGGGGCGCCACAGATACGCAGTATTTT

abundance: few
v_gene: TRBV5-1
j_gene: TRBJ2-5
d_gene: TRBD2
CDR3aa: CASNLREYQETQYF
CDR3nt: TGCGCCAGCAACCTGCGGGAGTACCAAGAGACCCAGTACTTC

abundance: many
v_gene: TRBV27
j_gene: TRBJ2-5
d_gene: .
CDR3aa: CASSLGRGSTQYF
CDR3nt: TGTGCCAGCAGTTTAGGTCGGGGCAGCACCCAGTACTTC

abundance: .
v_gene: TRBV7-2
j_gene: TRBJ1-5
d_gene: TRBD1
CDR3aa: CASSYRGEQPRHF
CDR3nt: TGTGCCAGCAGCTACAGGGGAGAGCAGCCCCGGCATTTT

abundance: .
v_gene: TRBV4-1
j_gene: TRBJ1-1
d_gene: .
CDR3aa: CASSQDRDTEAFF
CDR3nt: TGCGCCAGCAGCCAAGACAGGGATACTGAAGCTTTCTTT

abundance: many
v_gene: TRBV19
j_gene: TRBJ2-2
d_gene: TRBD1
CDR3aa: CASSPTGANTGELFF
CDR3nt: TGTGCCAGTAGTCCGACAGGGGCGAACACCGGGGAGCTGTTTTTT

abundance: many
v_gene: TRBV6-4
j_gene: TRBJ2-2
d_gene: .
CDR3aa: CASSEGRGTGELFF
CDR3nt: TGTGCCAGCAGTGAAGGCAGGGGCACCGGGGAGCTGTTTTTT

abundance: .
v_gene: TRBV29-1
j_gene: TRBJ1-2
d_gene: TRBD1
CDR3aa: CSIDTGGHGYTF
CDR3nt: TGCAGCATCGATACAGGGGGACATGGCTACACCTTC

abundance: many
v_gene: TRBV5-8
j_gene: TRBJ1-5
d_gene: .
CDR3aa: CASSLTPSNQPQHF
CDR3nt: TGTGCCAGCAGCTTAACACCTAGCAATCAGCCCCAGCATTTT

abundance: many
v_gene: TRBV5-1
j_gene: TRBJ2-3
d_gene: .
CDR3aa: CASSLEPGLDTQYF
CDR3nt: TGCGCCAGCAGCTTGGAACCCGGCTTAGATACGCAGTATTTT

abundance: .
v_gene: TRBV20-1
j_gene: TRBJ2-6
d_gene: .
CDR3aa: CSASHTGRAGANVLTF
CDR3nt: TGCAGTGCTAGTCATACAGGGAGGGCTGGGGCCAACGTCCTGACTTTC

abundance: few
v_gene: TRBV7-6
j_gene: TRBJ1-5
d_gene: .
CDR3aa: CASSLGRNQPQHF
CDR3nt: TGTGCCAGCAGCTTAGGAAGAAATCAGCCCCAGCATTTT

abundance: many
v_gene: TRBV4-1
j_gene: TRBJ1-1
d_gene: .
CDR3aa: CASSQTSPQGTEAFF
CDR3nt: TGCGCCAGCAGCCAAACCTCCCCCCAAGGGACTGAAGCTTTCTTT

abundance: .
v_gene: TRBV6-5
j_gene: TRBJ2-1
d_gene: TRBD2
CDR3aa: CASSRTSGGADEQFF
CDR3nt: TGTGCCAGCAGTCGGACTAGCGGGGGGGCCGACGAGCAGTTCTTC

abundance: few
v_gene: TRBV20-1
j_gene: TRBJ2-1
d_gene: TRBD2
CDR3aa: CSAPRAGQRGGDEQFF
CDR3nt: TGCAGTGCCCCCAGGGCGGGGCAGCGGGGGGGGGATGAGCAGTTCTTC

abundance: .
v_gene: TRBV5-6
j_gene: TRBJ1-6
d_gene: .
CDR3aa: CASSPDTNNSPLHF
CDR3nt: TGTGCCAGCAGCCCGGACACCAATAATTCACCCCTCCACTTT

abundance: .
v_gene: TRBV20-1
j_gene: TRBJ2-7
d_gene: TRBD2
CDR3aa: CSAPGLAGAQYF
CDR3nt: TGCAGTGCGCCGGGACTAGCGGGGGCCCAGTACTTC

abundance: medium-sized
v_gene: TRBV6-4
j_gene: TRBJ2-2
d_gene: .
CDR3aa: CASSEGDTGELFF
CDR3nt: TGTGCCAGCAGTGAGGGGGACACCGGGGAGCTGTTTTTT

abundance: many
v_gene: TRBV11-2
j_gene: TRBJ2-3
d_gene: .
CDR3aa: CASSWMREGTDTQYF
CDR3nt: TGTGCCAGCAGTTGGATGAGGGAGGGCACAGATACGCAGTATTTT